This T cell receptor (beta chain) originates from a study of blood T cell repertoires in COVID-19 (dated by TCRdb to 2020 to 2021). At the level of the whole study: The collaborator samples originated in the United States, Italy and Spain and spanned the acute and convalescent phases of COVID-19. Nearly every sample came with metadata listing a de-identified subject ID, COVID-19 status, age in years and sex. The samples were drawn from two sources: the first 160 participants of the ongoing ImmuneRACE study, and 950 to 1,500 subjects contributed by 6 global collaborators. The dataset comprised deeply sampled blood TCRbeta repertoires from subjects exposed to, actively infected with, or recovered from COVID-19. The material from the prospective study consisted of cDNA or gDNA derived from T cells, B-cell-depleted T cells, or PBMCs. HLA class I and class II types, where available, came from metadata supplied by the sample provider rather than from assay-based typing. The repertoires were released in a freely available public database intended as a resource for research on the immune response to SARS-CoV-2. General findings and caveats noted by the study authors: How much clinical and demographic metadata was included differed by source and by participant, and the metadata was provided uncurated.

Enrolling through a virtual design, the prospective study's participants ranged in age from roughly 18 to 90 years and lived across about two dozen United States geographic areas. To assign participants to cohorts, the prospective study relied on clinical history that participants themselves reported in a screening survey and a study questionnaire. For ImmuneRACE Cohort 3, a participant was defined as recovered based on two consecutive negative NP/OP PCR tests, clearance by a healthcare professional, or resolution of symptoms. Each participant in the prospective study had whole blood, serum and a nasopharyngeal or oropharyngeal swab collected by mobile phlebotomists. Participants in the prospective study had the option to provide additional blood draws and questionnaires over an approximately 2-month period. Before DNA extraction, prospective study blood samples were shipped either frozen or at room temperature.

CDR1 and CDR2, looked up from the germline V gene (reference sequence), are SGHKS and YYEKEE. The CDR3 has 16 amino acids, counting the end cysteine and phenylalanine. Only the CDR3 DNA stays, 48 bases, in frame from base 1. Trimming takes 6 bases off V and 5 bases off J; junction bases not matched to a gene: 12. This clone has a handful of counts. Its antigen target is currently unknown. No quality values exist for individual bases; no much larger clone is one base distant. TCRbeta CDR3 regions were amplified from genomic DNA by means of the immunoSEQ Assay, a bias-controlled multiplex PCR. As for the authors' bioinformatics: The number of nucleated cells in each sample was estimated from the amplification of reference gene primers within the assay. Sequence reads were collapsed and filtered to measure the absolute abundance of every unique TCRbeta CDR3 rearrangement. Productive Simpson clonality was computed per sample as the square root of Simpson's diversity index over productive rearrangements. In its TCRdb copy, this immuneACCESS table keeps in-frame sequences only and misses some clones. Where compared with another copy, unresolved V genes explain less than half of these, and the others have no known cause. Clone size and V and J calls were adopted from that table, with D and trimming inferred from the DNA. The sample contains fewer than 250,000 clones, 84% of them found a single time. Of the sample, roughly 3% falls within the top ten clones.

Sequencing was performed on PBMCs or T cells enriched from blood (not recorded which). The sequence was obtained from a woman aged 30 to 39 who had recovered from COVID-19. The sequence joins TRBV5-5 to TRBJ1-2; 11 bases in between match TRBD1. For the CDR3, the sequence is CASTLRSGQGGYGYTF. The nucleotide sequence reads TGTGCCAGCACCCTGCGTTCGGGACAGGGGGGATATGGCTACACCTTC.